The rows below give T cell receptor beta chains drawn from one sample of a study of vaccination and CD4 T cells after COVID-19. TCRdb itself ran the PCR reads through MiXCR, one entry per CDR3 protein. The sample lists over 12,000 distinct CDR3 sequences, 40% to 50% occurring once. These receptors' targets are unknown. Sequencing input: CD4+ T cells from blood, cultured in vitro. The receptor set was obtained from a human donor who had recovered from COVID-19. CDR3s include the opening cysteine and the closing phenylalanine or tryptophan.

CDR3 length | J gene | V gene | CDR3 protein
14 | TRBJ2-5 | TRBV6-1 | CASSDRTGMETQYF
12 | TRBJ1-1 | TRBV29-1 | CSVERGMVTAFF
15 | TRBJ1-6 | TRBV6-1 | CASRARDRTNSPLHF
12 | TRBJ1-1 | TRBV30 | CAWVSGGTEAFF
18 | TRBJ2-3 | TRBV7-8 | CASSPLAGGPGGTDTQYF
12 | TRBJ2-7 | TRBV6-1 | CASSVTLYEQYF
17 | TRBJ2-1 | TRBV19 | CASSIVGTSVSYNEQFF
14 | TRBJ1-1 | TRBV7-2 | CASSLQGWNTEAFF
15 | TRBJ2-7 | TRBV12-3/TRBV12-4 | CASSKAVPGVYEQYF
14 | TRBJ2-5 | TRBV27 | CASRPGQGIGTQYF
14 | TRBJ1-5 | TRBV5-8 | CASSHPRGNQPQHF
16 | TRBJ2-2 | TRBV5-1 | CASSIQTGANTGELFF
14 | TRBJ1-1 | TRBV6-2/TRBV6-3 | CASRKTGMNTEAFF
15 | TRBJ2-5 | TRBV7-2 | CASSLSGGGEETQYF
15 | TRBJ1-5 | TRBV7-2 | CASSAQGSGNQPQHF
18 | TRBJ1-6 | TRBV4-1 | CASSQATDSRRPNSPLHF
13 | TRBJ1-1 | TRBV12-3/TRBV12-4 | CASSFVRDGEAFF
12 | TRBJ2-5 | TRBV15 | CATSAVQETQYF
15 | TRBJ1-6 | TRBV6-1 | CASSKAGTRDSPLHF
14 | TRBJ1-2 | TRBV27 | CASRRPGPKEGYTF
15 | TRBJ1-5 | TRBV27 | CASSSNGASNQPQHF